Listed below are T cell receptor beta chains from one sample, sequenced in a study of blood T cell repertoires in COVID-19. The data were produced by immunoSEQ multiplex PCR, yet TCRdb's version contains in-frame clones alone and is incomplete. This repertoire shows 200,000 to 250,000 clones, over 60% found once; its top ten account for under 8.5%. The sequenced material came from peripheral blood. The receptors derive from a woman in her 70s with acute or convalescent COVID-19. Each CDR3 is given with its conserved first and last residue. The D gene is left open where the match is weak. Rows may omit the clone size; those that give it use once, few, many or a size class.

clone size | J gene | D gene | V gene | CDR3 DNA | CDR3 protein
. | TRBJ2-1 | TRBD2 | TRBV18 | TGTGCCAGCTCACCCGGGACTAGCGGGGGCGACTCCTACAATGAGCAGTTCTTC | CASSPGTSGGDSYNEQFF
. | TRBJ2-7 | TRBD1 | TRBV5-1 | TGCGCCAGCAACCCCGGGACAGGCGCCGCCGAGCAGTACTTC | CASNPGTGAAEQYF
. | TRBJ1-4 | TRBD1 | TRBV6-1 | TGTGCCAGCAGTGAAGTGCAGGGGGCAACTAATGAAAAACTGTTTTTT | CASSEVQGATNEKLFF
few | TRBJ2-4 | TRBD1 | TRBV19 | TGTGCCAGTAGTCTCTCAGGGACAGGAAACATTCAGTACTTC | CASSLSGTGNIQYF
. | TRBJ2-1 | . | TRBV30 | TGTGCCTGGAGTTATAGGGGAAATGAGCAGTTCTTC | CAWSYRGNEQFF
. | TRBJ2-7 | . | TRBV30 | TGTGCCTGGTCGAGTAGCCGGAGGTTCTACGAGCAGTACTTC | CAWSSSRRFYEQYF
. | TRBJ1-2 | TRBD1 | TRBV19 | TGTGCCAGTAGACCGACAGGGCAACACTATGGCTACACCTTC | CASRPTGQHYGYTF
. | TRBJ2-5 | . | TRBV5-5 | TGTGCCAGCAGCCCGGACGGGATGCGGGAGACCCAGTACTTC | CASSPDGMRETQYF
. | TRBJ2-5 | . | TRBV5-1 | TGCGCCAGCAGCTTGGGACTACAAGAGACCCAGTACTTC | CASSLGLQETQYF
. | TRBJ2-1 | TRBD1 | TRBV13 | TGTGCCAGCAGCTTAGGCGTCGGACAGGGAAGGACGAATGAGCAGTTCTTC | CASSLGVGQGRTNEQFF
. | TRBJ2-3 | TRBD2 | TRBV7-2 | TGTGCCAGCGGAGGGGCAGGCTTGACTAGCGGGGGAGATACGCAGTATTTT | CASGGAGLTSGGDTQYF
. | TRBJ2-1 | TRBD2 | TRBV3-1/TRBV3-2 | TGTGCCAGCAGCCCCCTAGCGGGCCTAAGCTCCTACAATGAGCAGTTCTTC | CASSPLAGLSSYNEQFF
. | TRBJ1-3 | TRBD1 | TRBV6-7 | TGTGCCAGGGGCGGACAGGGGCCGGACACCATATATTTT | CARGGQGPDTIYF
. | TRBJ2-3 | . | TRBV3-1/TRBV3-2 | TGTGCCAGCAGCGCGACCGCGGAACGCACAGATACGCAGTATTTT | CASSATAERTDTQYF
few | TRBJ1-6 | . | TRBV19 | TGTGCCAGTGGTACAGGAAATTCACCCCTCCACTTT | CASGTGNSPLHF
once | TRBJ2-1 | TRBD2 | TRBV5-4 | TGTGCCAGCAATTTCGGTAGCGGGGGGGCACCTCGTGAGCAGTTCTTC | CASNFGSGGAPREQFF
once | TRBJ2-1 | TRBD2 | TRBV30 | TGTGCCTGGAGTTTGGGACTAGCGGGGTACAATGAGCAGTTCTTC | CAWSLGLAGYNEQFF
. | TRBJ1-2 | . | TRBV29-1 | TGCAGCGTTGGCCCCCTAGCTGGCCAGGATGGCTACACCTTC | CSVGPLAGQDGYTF
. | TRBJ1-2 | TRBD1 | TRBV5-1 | TGCGCCAGCAGAGTGAGGGCATTAGGACAGGGCTCTTATGGCTACACCTTC | CASRVRALGQGSYGYTF
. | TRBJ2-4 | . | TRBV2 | TGTGCCAGCGGCGGAGTAATAGGGGTCGCGGGGAACATTCAGTACTTC | CASGGVIGVAGNIQYF
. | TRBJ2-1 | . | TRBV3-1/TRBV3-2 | TGTGCCAGCAGCCAAGGACTCGACCTCTCCTACAATGAGCAGTTCTTC | CASSQGLDLSYNEQFF
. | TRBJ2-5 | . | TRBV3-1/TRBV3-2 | TGTGCCAGCAGCCAAGAACGAGCCCAGGGGGAGACCCAGTACTTC | CASSQERAQGETQYF